The 29 T cell receptor beta chains given below trace back to one sample, sequenced in a study of human T cells and chemical hapten exposure. Time point reported: pre-sensitization, week 0. The treatment was: therapeutic diphenylcyclopropenone sensitization with weekly scalp DPC. TCRdb recomputed calls from the RACE reads with MiXCR, one row per CDR3 protein. The sample has 85,000 to 90,000 distinct CDR3 sequences, 8% to 10% seen once. The source material was whole blood, sampled in connection with sensitization to the hapten diphenylcyclopropenone (DPC). Receptors were obtained from a middle-aged woman with alopecia areata. Some clones in this sample may be carry-over from other donors' samples.

This clonotype came up a few times. The chain links TRBV6-2 or TRBV6-3 to TRBJ1-5; TRBD1 aligns across 7 bases. J lost 7 bases, V lost 2 bases, and 8 bases had no gene match. The CDR3 covers 15 residues. Looked up from germline, CDR1 is MNHEY and CDR2 is SVGEGT. The CDR3 spells CASSYINRGGQPQHF. CDR3 coding DNA: TGTGCCAGCAGTTACATTAACAGGGGCGGCCAGCCCCAGCATTTT.

This clonotype was seen repeatedly, ten times or more. J is TRBJ1-2 and V is TRBV18, with D perhaps TRBD1 (6 bases). Germline values: CDR1 KGHSH, CDR2 LQKENI. The ends were cut back, 6 bases at V and 2 bases at J, with 10 bases in the middle. This CDR3 is 13 amino acids long. CDR3 coding DNA: TGTGCCAGCTCCCCGGGGGGCAACTATGGCTACACCTTC. This translates into CASSPGGNYGYTF.

This clonotype was seen many times. This chain uses TRBV10-2 with TRBJ2-3, with D possibly TRBD2 on 6 matching bases. The V gene's germline CDR1 is WSHSY and CDR2 SAAADI. The CDR3 spans 13 residues. V lost 6 bases and J 8 bases, leaving 15 bases between the germline ends. The CDR3 nucleotides are TGCGCCAGCAGGGTCTTGGGGGGAGGTACGCAGTATTTT. Translation gives CASRVLGGGTQYF.

J is TRBJ2-2 and V is TRBV6-6; D not certain. Germline lookup yields CDR1 MNHNY and CDR2 SVGAGI (reference sequence). V was shortened by 5 bases and J by 4 bases, with 5 bases between the two germline ends. This CDR3 has 12 amino acids. CDR3 in amino acids: CASSSSTGELFF. The CDR3 bases are TGTGCCAGCAGTAGCTCCACCGGGGAGCTGTTTTTT.

This clonotype appeared a few times. This chain links TRBV23-1 with TRBJ1-5; a possible D gene is TRBD1 (6 bases). TRBV23-1 is classed as an ORF, of uncertain function. V lost 0 bases and J lost 8, with 11 bases in between. There are 14 residues in the CDR3. The CDR3 here is CASSQSGGTEPQHF. The CDR3 DNA sequence: TGCGCCAGCAGTCAATCAGGGGGTACGGAGCCCCAGCATTTT.

This chain connects TRBV29-1 to TRBJ1-1; no clear D gene. Looked up from germline, CDR1 is SQVTM and CDR2 is ANQGSEA. V lost 5 bases, J lost 1 base, and 11 bases lay in between. This CDR3 comprises 13 residues. The CDR3 loop reads CSVFPLTNTEAFF. The CDR3 DNA follows: TGCAGCGTTTTCCCTTTGACGAACACTGAAGCTTTCTTT.

In this sample, this clonotype turned up a few times. The V call is TRBV6-2 or TRBV6-3, the J call TRBJ2-1; 7 nucleotides match TRBD1. Unmatched junction bases numbered 9, after V lost 4 bases and J lost 9 bases. The CDR3 loop spans 14 amino acids. Germline CDR1 and CDR2: MNHEY and SVGEGT. CDR3 coding DNA: TGTGCCAGCAGTTTACAGGGGTCTCGGGGTGAGCAGTTCTTC. Protein sequence: CASSLQGSRGEQFF.

This clonotype occurred a few times. This chain joins TRBV20-1 and TRBJ2-2, with D uncertain. Germline V gene sequence: CDR1 DFQATT, CDR2 SNEGSKA (reference sequence). The CDR3 has 14 residues. Between the trimmed V and J ends, which lost 5 bases and 0 bases, there was a span of 10 bases. As DNA, the CDR3 is TGCAGTGCTCAGAGGAACACGAACACCGGGGAGCTGTTTTTT. Translated: CSAQRNTNTGELFF.

The CDR3 DNA sequence: TGTGCCACGTCATCCGGGGAGACCGGGGAGCTGTTTTTT. Translation gives CATSSGETGELFF. The genes are TRBV15 and TRBJ2-2, with a possible D match to TRBD2 (5 bases). The ends were cut back, 9 bases at V and 5 bases at J, with 13 bases in the middle. The germline V gene has CDR1 LNHNV and CDR2 YYDKDF (reference sequence). CDR3 length: 13 amino acids.

This clonotype was found many times. The V call is TRBV11-2, the J call TRBJ2-7, with 8 bases that match TRBD1. The CDR3 runs 14 residues. V was pared by 5 bases and J by 4 bases, with 7 bases of the junction left unmatched. CDR1 is SGHAT, CDR2 FQNNGV, per germline. The DNA for the CDR3 is TGTGCCAGCAGCCCGGGACAGGTATTTTACGAGCAGTACTTC. This encodes CASSPGQVFYEQYF.

This sequence joins TRBV5-6 and TRBJ2-7; TRBD2 matches 11 bases. The CDR3 runs to 13 residues. J lost 2 bases, V lost 6 bases, and 1 base had no gene match. CDR1 and CDR2 from the germline V gene are SGHDT and YYEEEE. CDR3 nucleotides: TGTGCCAGCATGACTAGCGGGGCCTACGAGCAGTACTTC. Translated, it gives CASMTSGAYEQYF. The variable domain in full, with the rest retrieved from reference TRBV5-6 and TRBJ2-7, is DAGVTQSPTHLIKTRGQQVTLRCSPKSGHDTVSWYQQALGQGPQFIFQYYEEEERQRGNFPDRFSGHQFPNYSSELNVNALLLGDSALYLCASMTSGAYEQYFGPGTRLTVT.

The rearrangement uses TRBV10-3 and TRBJ1-2; 7 bases agree with TRBD1. This CDR3 spans 14 amino acids. V was clipped by 10 bases and J by 2 bases; unmatched bases: 10. Germline values: CDR1 ENHRY, CDR2 SYGVKD. The CDR3 spells CANSGDSYNYGYTF. The CDR3 DNA reads as TGTGCCAACTCTGGGGACAGCTACAACTATGGCTACACCTTC.

The sample holds a few counts of this clonotype. This chain links TRBV11-2 with TRBJ1-6; D unclear. Germline lookup yields CDR1 SGHAT and CDR2 FQNNGV. Trimming removed 1 base from V and 3 bases from J, with 16 bases in between. This CDR3 is built from 18 residues. The CDR3 spells CASSLVRGPGLYNSPLHF. In DNA form, the CDR3 reads TGTGCCAGCAGCTTAGTAAGAGGCCCGGGCCTCTATAATTCACCCCTCCACTTT.

This clonotype was picked up a small number of times. The chain carries TRBV6-2 or TRBV6-3 and TRBJ2-5; D unclear. CDR1 is MNHEY, CDR2 SVGEGT, per germline. V was trimmed by 2 bases and J by 4 bases, leaving 2 bases between them. This CDR3 spans 11 amino acids. This CDR3 is CASSYPETQYF. DNA for the CDR3: TGTGCCAGCAGTTACCCAGAGACCCAGTACTTC.

This clonotype was seen ten or more times. The V gene is TRBV20-1, the J gene TRBJ2-5, with 9 positions matching TRBD2. After removal of 3 bases from V and 1 base from J, the junction contained 12 bases not matched to a gene. Germline CDR1 reads DFQATT; CDR2 reads SNEGSKA (reference sequence). The CDR3 loop spans 17 amino acids. The CDR3 nucleotides are TGCAGTGCTAGTCCCCCGGGACTAGCAGCTTTCCAAGAGACCCAGTACTTC. Its protein product is CSASPPGLAAFQETQYF.

This clonotype was picked up a small number of times. This chain connects TRBV5-5 to TRBJ1-5, with D uncertain. Germline lookup yields CDR1 SGHKS and CDR2 YYEKEE (reference sequence). V was trimmed by 2 bases and J by 6 bases, leaving 15 bases between them. This CDR3 is built from 15 residues. The CDR3 loop reads CASSLTNGLSQPQHF. The CDR3 DNA is TGTGCCAGCAGCTTAACCAACGGTTTAAGTCAGCCCCAGCATTTT.

This clonotype occurred a few times. This chain connects TRBV7-9 to TRBJ2-2, with D maybe TRBD1 (6 bases). The CDR3 is 15 amino acids. The germline V gene encodes CDR1 SEHNR and CDR2 FQNEAQ (reference sequence). Between the trimmed V and J ends, which lost 5 bases and 4 bases, there was a span of 14 bases. This CDR3 is CASSRRDTFTGELFF. CDR3 nucleotide sequence: TGTGCCAGCAGCCGAAGGGACACCTTCACCGGGGAGCTGTTTTTT.

This clonotype was detected ten times or more. This sequence joins TRBV20-1 and TRBJ1-3; D is perhaps TRBD1 (6 bases). This CDR3 comprises 14 residues. Germline lookup yields CDR1 DFQATT and CDR2 SNEGSKA (reference sequence). Trimming shortened V by 3 bases and J by 0 bases, and 9 bases separated the two germline ends. CDR3 DNA: TGCAGTGCTAGGACAGGTATCTCTGGAAACACCATATATTTT. It translates to CSARTGISGNTIYF.

This clonotype has more than one count but fewer than ten. This rearrangement joins TRBV4-2 to TRBJ2-7; 11 nucleotides line up with TRBD2. With V trimmed by 4 bases and J by 5 bases, 7 bases remained unmatched. Germline CDR1 LGHNA, CDR2 YNFKEQ. CDR3 length: 15 residues. The chain's CDR3 is CASSLNSGGANEQYF. DNA of the CDR3: TGTGCCAGCAGCCTCAATAGCGGGGGGGCCAACGAGCAGTACTTC.

This clonotype was observed a few times. The chain couples TRBV7-2 to TRBJ2-5; 9 bases are shared with TRBD2. V lost 1 base to trimming and J lost 5 bases; unmatched junction nucleotides: 8. CDR3 size: 16 residues. Germline CDR1 SGHTA, CDR2 FQGNSA. The CDR3 sequence is CASSLVAGGPGETQYF. The CDR3, as DNA: TGTGCCAGCAGCTTAGTCGCGGGGGGGCCGGGTGAGACCCAGTACTTC.

This clonotype was found a few times. The V gene is TRBV2, the J gene TRBJ2-3; 13 bases match TRBD2. Germline values: CDR1 SNHLY, CDR2 FYNNEI. The junction had 6 bases not matched to a gene; V was cut back by 6 bases and J by 0 bases. The CDR3 extends over 17 amino acids. The chain's CDR3 is CASRAGTSGASTDTQYF. For the CDR3, the DNA is TGTGCCAGCAGGGCCGGGACTAGCGGGGCTAGCACAGATACGCAGTATTTT.

This clonotype was counted a few times. V and J are TRBV28 and TRBJ1-1; tentatively, D is TRBD1 (6 bases). In germline, CDR1 is MDHEN, CDR2 SYDVKM. The CDR3 contains 14 residues. V was cut by 7 bases and J by 1 base, with 13 bases left in between. CDR3 region: CASKGTTANTEAFF. The CDR3 DNA reads as TGTGCCAGCAAGGGGACAACGGCGAACACTGAAGCTTTCTTT.

This clonotype was observed a few times. The rearrangement links TRBV11-2 to TRBJ2-1; 10 bases fit TRBD2. V lost 1 base, J lost 16 bases, and 7 bases stayed unmatched. CDR3 length: 13 amino acids. Germline values: CDR1 SGHAT, CDR2 FQNNGV. CDR3 protein: CASSLGSGGASFF. The CDR3 DNA reads as TGTGCCAGCAGCTTAGGGAGCGGGGGGGCCTCATTCTTC.

In this sample, this clonotype turned up a few times. The V call is TRBV11-2, the J call TRBJ1-6; no firm D call. This CDR3 spans 13 amino acids. The V gene lost 2 bases and the J gene lost 10 bases, with 9 bases spanning the gap. Looked up from germline, CDR1 is SGHAT and CDR2 is FQNNGV. CDR3 sequence: CASSLYRESPLHF. The CDR3 DNA reads as TGTGCCAGCAGCTTATACAGAGAATCACCCCTCCACTTT.

Ten or more counts support this clonotype. The rearrangement links TRBV7-8 to TRBJ1-5; TRBD1 is a possible D gene (5 bases). Trimming took 1 base from V and 0 from J, leaving 13 bases between them. Per the germline V gene, CDR1 is SGHVS and CDR2 is FQNEAQ. CDR3 size: 17 residues. The DNA for the CDR3 is TGTGCCAGCAGCTTAGGCACCCAGGGTAATAGCAATCAGCCCCAGCATTTT. Translated, it gives CASSLGTQGNSNQPQHF.

CDR3 sequence (DNA): TGTGCCAGCAGCTTAGTTTCCCCGGGAGGCACCGAGGGGTTCTTC. Encoded protein: CASSLVSPGGTEGFF. V and J are TRBV7-9 and TRBJ2-1; 7 bases agree with TRBD2. The CDR3 covers 15 residues. Germline-derived CDR1 and CDR2 are SEHNR and FQNEAQ (reference sequence). With 1 base clipped from V and 15 bases from J, the junction kept 15 bases outside the gene matches.

The genes are TRBV7-2 and TRBJ2-3; D might be TRBD1 (5 bases). V gave up 6 bases and J gave up 4 bases, with 17 bases separating them. Germline V gives CDR1 SGHTA, CDR2 FQGNSA. The CDR3 sequence is 15 residues long. The CDR3 coding sequence is TGTGCCAGCAGGCGTAGGGGCGGTCAGCCAGATACGCAGTATTTT. Its translation is CASRRRGGQPDTQYF.

This clonotype was counted many times. The chain links TRBV29-1 to TRBJ1-1; TRBD1 is a possible D gene (5 bases). CDR1 is SQVTM, CDR2 ANQGSEA, per germline. The ends were cut back, 3 bases at V and 4 bases at J, with 18 bases in the middle. This CDR3 region has 15 residues. Here the CDR3 reads CSVESSGLGGTEAFF. The CDR3 DNA reads TGCAGCGTTGAGTCCTCAGGGTTGGGAGGCACTGAAGCTTTCTTT.

This clonotype appeared a few times. The J gene is TRBJ2-3, the V gene TRBV5-1; TRBD2 is a possible D gene (6 bases). The CDR3 sequence is 16 residues long. CDR1 is SGHRS, CDR2 YFSETQ, per germline. V was pared by 2 bases and J by 0 bases, with 13 bases between. Written as DNA, the CDR3 is TGCGCCAGCAGCTTTACCACTAGCTCAAGCACAGATACGCAGTATTTT. This sequence encodes CASSFTTSSSTDTQYF.